A single sample gave rise to the 30 T cell receptor beta chains below, sequenced in a study of technical replicates of blood from a few donors. The table came from immunoSEQ multiplex PCR; TCRdb's copy has only in-frame clones and leaves some out. The data show around 60,000 clones, around 93% seen once. Sequenced input: PBMCs. These receptor sequences come from a human donor in good health. Some clones in this sample may be carry-over from other donors' samples.

Only one count was recorded for this clone. This rearrangement joins TRBV6-4 to TRBJ1-6; possibly TRBD1 for D (6 bases). The germline gives CDR1 MRHNA, CDR2 SNTAGT. The CDR3 contains 13 residues. Trimming cost V 5 bases and J 10 bases, with 12 bases left between them. In DNA form, the CDR3 reads TGTGCCAGCAGTCCCCAGACAGGCTCACCCCTCCACTTT. Translated, it gives CASSPQTGSPLHF.

The chain joins TRBV5-4 to TRBJ2-7; tentatively, D is TRBD2 (6 bases). Trimming took off 4 bases at V and 2 bases at J, with 16 bases between the two ends. Germline V gene sequence: CDR1 SGHNT, CDR2 YYREEE (reference sequence). The CDR3 is 15 residues long. In DNA, the CDR3 is TGTGCCAGCAGCCAACGCGGGACTGTACCCTACGAGCAGTACTTC. This gives the protein CASSQRGTVPYEQYF. The full variable domain, with the rest looked up from reference TRBV5-4 and TRBJ2-7, is ETGVTQSPTHLIKTRGQQVTLRCSSQSGHNTVSWYQQALGQGPQFIFQYYREEENGRGNFPPRFSGLQFPNYSSELNVNALELDDSALYLCASSQRGTVPYEQYFGPGTRLTVT.

CDR3 DNA: TGTGCCAGCAGGGGGACGGGACAGGGCTATTATGGTGAAGCTTTCTTT. Translating gives CASRGTGQGYYGEAFF. This chain joins TRBV7-2 and TRBJ1-1, with 9 bases fitting TRBD1. Germline CDR1 is SGHTA and CDR2 is FQGNSA. The CDR3 has 16 residues. The trim removed 6 bases at V and 7 bases at J, leaving 15 bases unmatched. The whole variable domain, filled in from reference TRBV7-2 and TRBJ1-1, reads GAGVSQSPSNKVTEKGKDVELRCDPISGHTALYWYRQSLGQGLEFLIYFQGNSAPDKSGLPSDRFSAERTGGSVSTLTIQRTQQEDSAVYLCASRGTGQGYYGEAFFGQGTRLTVV.

The J gene is TRBJ2-5, the V gene TRBV7-7, with D tentatively TRBD2 (6 bases). Germline V gives CDR1 SSHAT, CDR2 FNYEAQ (reference sequence). The CDR3 contains 13 residues. Trimming cost V 1 base and J 4 bases, with 7 bases left between them. The CDR3 DNA sequence: TGTGCCAGCAGCTTAGTGGAGGGAGAGACCCAGTACTTC. Its translation: CASSLVEGETQYF.

The rearrangement uses TRBV4-2 and TRBJ1-4; no definite D call. Germline values: CDR1 LGHNA, CDR2 YNFKEQ. The length of the CDR3 is 13 residues. V was trimmed by 0 bases and J by 11 bases, leaving 10 bases between them. This chain's CDR3 is CASSQEGAGKLFF. DNA for the CDR3: TGTGCCAGCAGCCAAGAGGGAGCAGGCAAACTGTTTTTT.

This rearrangement joins TRBV27 to TRBJ2-3; maybe TRBD1 (6 bases). Germline lookup yields CDR1 MNHEY and CDR2 SMNVEV (reference sequence). V lost 10 bases and J 11 bases, leaving 16 bases between the germline ends. The CDR3 runs 11 residues. The CDR3, as DNA: TGTGCCACCACAGGGACCCGGGGGCAGTATTTT. This translates into CATTGTRGQYF.

J is TRBJ2-5 and V is TRBV4-3; possibly TRBD2 for D (5 bases). Germline CDR1 is LGHNA and CDR2 is YSLEER. V was clipped by 0 bases and J by 5 bases, with 13 bases between them. This CDR3 has 15 residues. CDR3 loop: CASSQDEGLGETQYF. The CDR3 coding sequence is TGCGCCAGCAGCCAAGATGAAGGACTCGGGGAGACCCAGTACTTC.

V usage is TRBV19 and J usage is TRBJ2-7; 9 nucleotides match TRBD1. The V and J ends lost 1 base and 5 bases, in that order; junction bases with no gene match: 15. The germline V gene encodes CDR1 LNHDA and CDR2 SQIVND (reference sequence). The length of the CDR3 is 18 residues. The CDR3 is CASSIVGGLGTGSDEQYF. The DNA for the CDR3 is TGTGCCAGTAGTATAGTAGGTGGGTTAGGGACAGGGTCCGACGAGCAGTACTTC.

This chain links TRBV10-2 with TRBJ2-2; perhaps TRBD2 as D (5 bases). The CDR3 consists of 16 residues. Trimming took 6 bases from V and 2 from J, leaving 16 bases between them. Germline values: CDR1 WSHSY, CDR2 SAAADI. The CDR3 here is CASRPAETRNTGELFF. CDR3 DNA sequence: TGCGCCAGCAGACCCGCGGAAACTAGAAACACCGGGGAGCTGTTTTTT.

CDR3 in DNA: TGTGCCAGCAGTTCCTGGACTAGCCTAACCTACGAGCAGTACTTC. It codes for CASSSWTSLTYEQYF. The J gene is TRBJ2-7, the V gene TRBV27, with TRBD2 identical over 8 bases. Germline V gene data show CDR1 as MNHEY and CDR2 as SMNVEV (reference sequence). This CDR3 is 15 amino acids long. V shed 4 bases, J shed 2 bases, and the junction held 7 bases outside the gene matches.

V usage is TRBV5-5 and J usage is TRBJ2-7, with D perhaps TRBD2 (6 bases). V was trimmed by 2 bases and J by 1 base, leaving 19 bases between them. The CDR3 is 17 amino acids. Germline V gene lookup returns CDR1 SGHKS and CDR2 YYEKEE (reference sequence). CDR3 DNA sequence: TGTGCCAGCAGCTTTCGTCCAGCAGCGGAGGGATCCTACGAGCAGTACTTC. Translation gives CASSFRPAAEGSYEQYF. Full variable domain (remainder filled in from reference TRBV5-5 and TRBJ2-7): DAGVTQSPTHLIKTRGQQVTLRCSPISGHKSVSWYQQVLGQGPQFIFQYYEKEERGRGNFPDRFSARQFPNYSSELNVNALLLGDSALYLCASSFRPAAEGSYEQYFGPGTRLTVT.

The chain recombines TRBV4-1 with TRBJ2-5; TRBD2 matches at 8 bases. From germline, CDR1 is MGHRA and CDR2 YSYEKL. V shed 0 bases, J shed 2 bases, and the junction held 2 bases outside the gene matches. The CDR3 contains 15 residues. CDR3 protein: CASSQDQRGQETQYF. In nucleotides, the CDR3 is TGCGCCAGCAGCCAAGATCAGCGGGGGCAAGAGACCCAGTACTTC.

This sequence joins TRBV7-8 and TRBJ2-3; D remains ambiguous. V lost 5 bases, J lost 3 bases, and 9 bases lay in between. The length of the CDR3 is 13 residues. Germline-derived CDR1 and CDR2 are SGHVS and FQNEAQ. This chain's CDR3 is CASSQILTDTQYF. In DNA, the CDR3 is TGTGCCAGCAGCCAGATTTTAACAGATACGCAGTATTTT.

The rearrangement joins TRBV6-5 to TRBJ1-1; TRBD1 matches at 9 bases. The CDR3 runs 14 residues. V dropped 3 bases and J dropped 6; count of bases not matched to a gene: 5. Germline CDR1 is MNHEY and CDR2 is SVGAGI. CDR3 region: CASSYTGGLAEAFF. In nucleotides, the CDR3 is TGTGCCAGCAGTTATACAGGGGGCCTGGCTGAAGCTTTCTTT.

The gene calls are TRBV19 and TRBJ2-7; 9 positions agree with TRBD2. The CDR3 spans 15 residues. The V and J ends lost 6 bases and 2 bases, in that order; junction bases with no gene match: 8. Germline values: CDR1 LNHDA, CDR2 SQIVND (reference sequence). CDR3 bases: TGTGCCAGTAGACGGATGACTAGCGGTACCTACGAGCAGTACTTC. Its protein is CASRRMTSGTYEQYF.

The V and J genes are TRBV7-8 and TRBJ1-5; D is possibly TRBD1 (5 bases). Germline loops: CDR1 SGHVS, CDR2 FQNEAQ. The CDR3 totals 17 residues. V lost 5 bases, J lost 4 bases, and 21 bases lay in between. CDR3 in amino acids: CASSHGGVGTGNQPQHF. The CDR3 DNA reads as TGTGCCAGCAGCCACGGGGGTGTGGGAACGGGTAATCAGCCCCAGCATTTT.

This chain links TRBV12-5 with TRBJ2-1; a weak D match, TRBD1 (6 bases). Trimming removed 6 bases from V and 2 bases from J, with 14 bases in between. This CDR3 comprises 15 residues. Germline V gene sequence: CDR1 LGHNT, CDR2 FRNRAP. The CDR3 here is CASGSTGKTYNEQFF. CDR3 in DNA: TGTGCTAGTGGGTCCACAGGGAAAACCTACAATGAGCAGTTCTTC.

The chain is built from TRBV7-8 and TRBJ2-3, with 9 bases fitting TRBD1. This CDR3 region has 15 residues. V shed 6 bases and J 7 bases; nucleotides not matched to a gene: 11. Germline assignment: CDR1 SGHVS and CDR2 FQNEAQ. CDR3 DNA sequence: TGTGCCAGCAGTTGGACAGGGGATTCACTTTATACGCAGTATTTT. Amino acid sequence: CASSWTGDSLYTQYF.

The CDR3 region is CASTDVSGQGYTGELFF. CDR3 coding DNA: TGTGCCAGCACCGACGTATCGGGACAGGGGTACACCGGGGAGCTGTTTTTT. The chain is built from TRBV11-1 and TRBJ2-2; 10 nucleotides agree with TRBD1. CDR3 length: 17 amino acids. Trimming took 7 bases from V and 3 from J; bases not matched to a gene: 11. Germline V gene lookup returns CDR1 SGHAT and CDR2 FQDESV (reference sequence).

This clone was detected only a few times. The rearrangement joins TRBV30 to TRBJ1-2, with no clear D. In germline, CDR1 is GTSNPN, CDR2 SVGIG (reference sequence). Deletions cut 0 bases from V and 8 bases from J, with 10 bases between. This CDR3 contains 12 residues. CDR3 amino acids: CAWSVTSQGYTF. CDR3 nucleotide sequence: TGTGCCTGGAGTGTAACGAGCCAAGGCTACACCTTC.

This clone has a single count. This rearrangement joins TRBV7-9 to TRBJ2-7; TRBD2 agrees at 8 bases. The germline CDR1 and CDR2 sequences are SEHNR and FQNEAQ (reference sequence). The CDR3 loop spans 13 amino acids. V shed 3 bases, J shed 6 bases, and the junction held 4 bases outside the gene matches. Here the CDR3 DNA reads TGTGCCAGCAGCTTTGGGACTAGTAGCGAGCAGTACTTC. Translation: CASSFGTSSEQYF. Variable domain in full (rest from reference TRBV7-9 and TRBJ2-7): DTGVSQNPRHKITKRGQNVTFRCDPISEHNRLYWYRQTLGQGPEFLTYFQNEAQLEKSRLLSDRFSAERPKGSFSTLEIQRTEQGDSAMYLCASSFGTSSEQYFGPGTRLTVT.

The CDR3 region has the DNA TGTGCCAGCAGCTGGAACAGGAACACTGAAGCTTTCTTT. This encodes CASSWNRNTEAFF. The chain uses TRBV7-2 and TRBJ1-1; no firm D call. CDR3 length equals 13 residues. In germline, CDR1 is SGHTA, CDR2 FQGNSA. V lost 4 bases and J lost 1, with 7 bases in between.

The chain employs TRBV2 and TRBJ2-3, with 11 nucleotides matching TRBD2. Germline V gene sequence: CDR1 SNHLY, CDR2 FYNNEI. With 5 bases clipped from V and 4 bases from J, the junction kept 8 bases outside the gene matches. The CDR3 has 16 amino acids. The CDR3 bases are TGTGCCAGCAGTCTAACTAGCGGGAGTAGGGCAGATACGCAGTATTTT. It is translated as CASSLTSGSRADTQYF. The variable domain in full, completed from reference TRBV2 and TRBJ2-3, reads EPEVTQTPSHQVTQMGQEVILRCVPISNHLYFYWYRQILGQKVEFLVSFYNNEISEKSEIFDDQFSVERPDGSNFTLKIRSTKLEDSAMYFCASSLTSGSRADTQYFGPGTRLTVL.

This clone has just one count. The chain is built from TRBV11-1 and TRBJ2-1, with TRBD1 identical over 9 bases. The germline gives CDR1 SGHAT, CDR2 FQDESV (reference sequence). The CDR3 is 15 amino acids. The V gene end was trimmed by 4 bases and the J gene end by 7 bases; junction bases not matched to a gene: 8. CDR3: CASSSGQGGQNEQFF. The CDR3 bases are TGTGCCAGCAGCTCGGGACAGGGTGGTCAAAATGAGCAGTTCTTC. Full variable domain (rest looked up from reference TRBV11-1 and TRBJ2-1): EAEVAQSPRYKITEKSQAVAFWCDPISGHATLYWYRQILGQGPELLVQFQDESVVDDSQLPKDRFSAERLKGVDSTLKIQPAELGDSAMYLCASSSGQGGQNEQFFGPGTRLTVL.

V gene TRBV6-5 combines with J gene TRBJ2-1; 11 bases are a match to TRBD2. This CDR3 is built from 15 residues. Per the germline V gene, CDR1 is MNHEY and CDR2 is SVGAGI. The V and J ends lost 2 bases and 6 bases, in that order; junction bases with no gene match: 3. The CDR3 region is CASSYPGTSGNEQFF. The CDR3 region has the DNA TGTGCCAGCAGTTACCCCGGGACTAGCGGCAATGAGCAGTTCTTC.

The CDR3 DNA is TGTGCCTGGGAGGGGGCCGATACCTACGAGCAGTACTTC. This translates into CAWEGADTYEQYF. The chain couples TRBV30 to TRBJ2-7; TRBD1 agrees at 7 bases. Germline V gives CDR1 GTSNPN, CDR2 SVGIG (reference sequence). The ends lost 5 bases at V and 2 bases at J; junction bases unmatched: 6. CDR3 length equals 13 residues.

The CDR3 region has the DNA TGTGCCACCAGCATTGACAGGCCCTACGAGCAGTACTTC. Residues: CATSIDRPYEQYF. The V and J genes are TRBV15 and TRBJ2-7, with D perhaps matching TRBD1 (6 bases). The CDR3 extends over 13 amino acids. Germline CDR1 LNHNV, CDR2 YYDKDF (reference sequence). V was cut by 4 bases and J by 2 bases, with 9 bases left in between.

This sequence joins TRBV7-9 and TRBJ1-6; TRBD1 matches 7 bases. The V gene end was trimmed by 3 bases and the J gene end by 7 bases; junction bases not matched to a gene: 6. Germline lookup yields CDR1 SEHNR and CDR2 FQNEAQ (reference sequence). This CDR3 comprises 15 residues. CDR3 loop: CASSFPGDRNSPLHF. The DNA for the CDR3 is TGTGCCAGCAGCTTTCCCGGGGACAGAAATTCACCCCTCCACTTT.

The chain combines TRBV4-3 with TRBJ1-3; D is ambiguous. The germline V gene has CDR1 LGHNA and CDR2 YSLEER. The CDR3 totals 17 residues. The V and J ends lost 0 bases and 0 bases respectively, with 12 bases between them. This CDR3 is CASSQEVQPSSGNTIYF. CDR3 DNA sequence: TGCGCCAGCAGCCAAGAGGTACAGCCGAGCTCTGGAAACACCATATATTTT.

The V and J genes are TRBV4-1 and TRBJ2-7; perhaps TRBD2 as D (6 bases). V lost 1 base to trimming and J lost 7 bases, with 17 bases between them. CDR1 and CDR2 from the germline V gene are MGHRA and YSYEKL. The CDR3 runs 15 residues. The CDR3 nucleotides are TGCGCCAGCAGCCAAGGAATGGGGACTCCCTGGGAGCAGTACTTC. Translated, it gives CASSQGMGTPWEQYF.